The clone carrying this T cell receptor beta chain was counted at least ten times. Through a sample-barcoded 5' primer and a J-beta primer mix, a second PCR was run for roughly 6 to 11 cycles. Via MiXCR, TCRdb re-called the 5' RACE reads, giving one row per CDR3 protein. The table has about 1.7 million distinct CDR3 sequences, under 30% seen once; the top ten hold over 7%. The source of the sample is a study of blood T cells in healthy people across ages. Looked up from germline, CDR1 is SGHTA and CDR2 is FQGTGA. The CDR3 has 14 amino acids. V trimming: 7 bases; J trimming: 6 bases; junction bases outside the gene matches: 9.

The chain links TRBV7-3 to TRBJ2-1; 7 bases agree with TRBD1. Sequences were obtained from blood. The sequence came from a woman in her twenties or thirties in good health. The CDR3 here is CASTPDRVGNEQFF. In DNA, the CDR3 is TGTGCCAGCACCCCCGACAGGGTGGGCAATGAGCAGTTCTTC.